Shown below are 25 T cell receptor beta chains from a single sample sequenced in a study of CD8 T cells in Susac syndrome. With random hexamers, reverse transcription was performed on roughly 0.45 to 1 ug of RNA. Each CDR3 protein is one row after TCRdb ran MiXCR on the immunoSEQ multiplex PCR reads. The data show about 76,000 distinct CDR3 sequences, about 93% seen once. Sequencing was performed on CD8+ T cells from PBMCs. These receptors were collected from a human donor with Susac syndrome.

The genes are TRBV6-2 or TRBV6-3 and TRBJ2-2; 9 nucleotides line up with TRBD1. Germline assignment: CDR1 MNHEY and CDR2 SVGEGT. Trimming removed 4 bases from V and 3 bases from J; junction bases left unmatched: 3. The CDR3 runs to 15 residues. CDR3 loop: CASSSGQGHTGELFF. As DNA, the CDR3 is TGTGCCAGCAGTTCGGGACAGGGCCACACCGGGGAGCTGTTTTTT.

The chain combines TRBV5-6 with TRBJ2-7; 7 positions match TRBD1. Germline loops: CDR1 SGHDT, CDR2 YYEEEE. The CDR3 covers 15 residues. The trim removed 4 bases at V and 2 bases at J, leaving 9 bases unmatched. The CDR3 loop reads CASSATGRGTYEQYF. The CDR3 DNA reads as TGTGCCAGCAGCGCTACCGGCAGGGGGACCTACGAGCAGTACTTC.

CDR3 coding DNA: TGTGCCAGCAGTTTACTTGGGAACACTGAAGCTTTCTTT. Its translation is CASSLLGNTEAFF. The chain links TRBV27 to TRBJ1-1; D gene ambiguous. The CDR3 loop spans 13 amino acids. Trimming took 2 bases from V and 1 from J, leaving 5 bases between them. Per the germline V gene, CDR1 is MNHEY and CDR2 is SMNVEV (reference sequence).

V and J are TRBV20-1 and TRBJ1-4, with D possibly being TRBD1 (5 bases). Trimming stripped 3 bases from V and 8 bases from J, with 13 bases between. The germline CDR1 and CDR2 sequences are DFQATT and SNEGSKA (reference sequence). There are 13 residues in the CDR3. In DNA, the CDR3 is TGCAGTGCTAGGGGCAGGGCGGGGGAAAAACTGTTTTTT. Translated, it gives CSARGRAGEKLFF.

This chain connects TRBV2 to TRBJ2-3; 7 bases map to TRBD1. The germline gives CDR1 SNHLY, CDR2 FYNNEI. This CDR3 has 12 residues. J lost 6 bases, V lost 8 bases, and 5 bases had no gene match. The CDR3 protein is CASENRGDTQYF. The CDR3 region has the DNA TGTGCCAGCGAAAACAGGGGCGATACGCAGTATTTT.

The chain joins TRBV30 to TRBJ1-1; D gene uncertain. Trimming stripped 2 bases from V and 0 bases from J, with 10 bases between. CDR3 length: 14 amino acids. The germline CDR1 and CDR2 sequences are GTSNPN and SVGIG (reference sequence). CDR3 sequence (DNA): TGTGCCTGGAGTTTCCAGCCATTGAACACTGAAGCTTTCTTT. Translating it yields CAWSFQPLNTEAFF.

The chain employs TRBV7-2 and TRBJ2-7; TRBD1 matches 7 bases. The CDR3 extends over 15 amino acids. The ends lost 1 base at V and 3 bases at J; junction bases unmatched: 6. The V gene's germline CDR1 is SGHTA and CDR2 FQGNSA. CDR3 amino acids: CASSLEGQTLYEQYF. DNA for the CDR3: TGTGCCAGCAGCTTAGAGGGACAGACCCTCTACGAGCAGTACTTC.

The chain uses TRBV20-1 and TRBJ1-2, with D hard to call. Trimming removed 5 bases at V and 2 bases at J, with 9 bases between. Germline V gene data show CDR1 as DFQATT and CDR2 as SNEGSKA (reference sequence). The CDR3 is 12 amino acids. CDR3 protein: CSALRPNYGYTF. The CDR3 region has the DNA TGCAGTGCTCTCCGCCCAAACTATGGCTACACCTTC.

V usage is TRBV10-3 and J usage is TRBJ1-5; D ambiguous. The germline V and J ends were trimmed by 2 bases and 4 bases, with 6 bases remaining between them. Germline V CDR1 and CDR2: ENHRY, SYGVKD. This CDR3 has 13 residues. The CDR3, as DNA: TGTGCCATCAGTGAGGCGTTGAATCAGCCCCAGCATTTT. Amino acids: CAISEALNQPQHF.

This chain joins TRBV18 and TRBJ1-1; the match to TRBD1 covers 7 bases. CDR3 size: 15 residues. The trim removed 4 bases at V and 0 bases at J, leaving 5 bases unmatched. Per germline, CDR1 KGHSH and CDR2 LQKENI. As DNA, the CDR3 is TGTGCCAGCTCACTAAGAGGACAGGTGAACACTGAAGCTTTCTTT. This gives the protein CASSLRGQVNTEAFF.

The sample holds one count of this clonotype. The genes are TRBV12-3 or TRBV12-4 and TRBJ1-1; 7 nucleotides agree with TRBD1. This CDR3 contains 22 residues. V lost 10 bases and J lost 8; bases outside the gene matches: 40. The CDR3 DNA reads TGTGCCACAACACAGGGGTTCGCGTCTAGCCTGGAGGCGTCTCTCCCTTTCGGGGAAGCTTTCTTT. Protein product: CATTQGFASSLEASLPFGEAFF.

This clonotype occurred once. This chain connects TRBV9 to TRBJ2-1; D tentatively reads TRBD1 or TRBD2 (5 bases each). Germline V lookup: CDR1 SGDLS, CDR2 YYNGEE. This CDR3 contains 18 residues. V was shortened by 0 bases and J by 3 bases, with 19 bases between the two germline ends. CDR3 nucleotide sequence: TGTGCCAGCAGCGTAGCTCTACGGGACCCGAAACGCTACAATGAGCAGTTCTTC. The encoded protein is CASSVALRDPKRYNEQFF.

The chain carries TRBV4-1 and TRBJ2-3; a weak D match, TRBD2 (5 bases). The V gene lost 3 bases and the J gene lost 4 bases, with 14 bases spanning the gap. This CDR3 region has 15 residues. From germline, CDR1 is MGHRA and CDR2 YSYEKL. The CDR3: CASSHPLGVSDTQYF. DNA of the CDR3: TGCGCCAGCAGCCACCCCCTGGGAGTTTCAGATACGCAGTATTTT.

This chain uses TRBV29-1 with TRBJ1-4; D may be TRBD1 (5 bases). The V gene lost 4 bases and the J gene lost 4 bases, with 10 bases spanning the gap. Germline CDR1 and CDR2: SQVTM and ANQGSEA. CDR3 length equals 13 residues. The CDR3 loop is CSVGDPINEKLFF. CDR3 in DNA: TGCAGCGTTGGGGACCCGATTAATGAAAAACTGTTTTTT.

In DNA form, the CDR3 reads TGTGCCAGCAGCGAGGGGGCAGGGGACGGAACTGAAGCTTTCTTT. Residues: CASSEGAGDGTEAFF. The V call is TRBV9, the J call TRBJ1-1; 7 bases agree with TRBD1. This CDR3 contains 15 residues. V was pared by 3 bases and J by 5 bases, with 10 bases of the junction left unmatched. The germline CDR1 and CDR2 sequences are SGDLS and YYNGEE.

J is TRBJ2-1 and V is TRBV5-1, with a tentative D call TRBD1 (6 bases). CDR3 length equals 15 residues. Between the trimmed V and J ends, which lost 1 base and 2 bases, there was a span of 10 bases. Germline loops: CDR1 SGHRS, CDR2 YFSETQ. The CDR3 protein is CASSLTRGPYNEQFF. CDR3 DNA sequence: TGCGCCAGCAGCTTGACCAGGGGCCCCTACAATGAGCAGTTCTTC.

The chain recombines TRBV7-6 with TRBJ2-1; D is unclear. CDR3 length: 11 amino acids. The V and J ends lost 8 bases and 11 bases respectively, with 13 bases between them. Germline assignment: CDR1 SGHVS and CDR2 FNYEAQ. CDR3 protein: CASSVGMKQFF. The CDR3 nucleotides are TGTGCCAGCTCGGTAGGGATGAAGCAGTTCTTC.

The genes are TRBV20-1 and TRBJ2-1; D assignment may be TRBD1 or TRBD2 (6 bases each). The CDR3 loop spans 13 amino acids. The germline CDR1 and CDR2 sequences are DFQATT and SNEGSKA (reference sequence). Trimming shortened V by 5 bases and J by 4 bases, and 12 bases separated the two germline ends. CDR3 coding DNA: TGCAGTGCTCCTAGGGGGGCTTACAATGAGCAGTTCTTC. This translates into CSAPRGAYNEQFF.

V gene TRBV27 combines with J gene TRBJ2-7; no reliable D call. This CDR3 has 13 amino acids. Trimming took 0 bases from V and 6 from J, leaving 9 bases between them. Germline values: CDR1 MNHEY, CDR2 SMNVEV (reference sequence). The DNA for the CDR3 is TGTGCCAGCAGTTTATCGGCGGTGGGCGAGCAGTACTTC. This gives the protein CASSLSAVGEQYF.

This clonotype was recorded only once. CDR3: CSAVGDASYEQYF. DNA for the CDR3: TGCAGTGCTGTTGGGGACGCATCCTACGAGCAGTACTTC. The J gene is TRBJ2-7, the V gene TRBV20-1; D is tentatively TRBD1 or TRBD2 (5 bases each). This CDR3 is built from 13 residues. The germline gives CDR1 DFQATT, CDR2 SNEGSKA (reference sequence). V lost 5 bases and J 1 base, leaving 12 bases between the germline ends.

The chain combines TRBV27 with TRBJ2-4; TRBD2 might be the D (5 bases). Trimming removed 4 bases from V and 0 bases from J, with 13 bases in between. Germline assignment: CDR1 MNHEY and CDR2 SMNVEV (reference sequence). The CDR3 is made up of 16 amino acids. Written as DNA, the CDR3 is TGTGCCAGCAGTTCTCCAAGCGGAAGAGCCAAAAACATTCAGTACTTC. Translated: CASSSPSGRAKNIQYF.

This rearrangement joins TRBV27 to TRBJ2-7; 7 bases fit TRBD1. Per the germline V gene, CDR1 is MNHEY and CDR2 is SMNVEV (reference sequence). V lost 4 bases and J lost 5; bases outside the gene matches: 8. This CDR3 region has 14 residues. CDR3 sequence: CASSSQGELDEQYF. CDR3 nucleotides: TGTGCCAGCAGTTCGCAGGGGGAATTGGACGAGCAGTACTTC.

The chain uses TRBV9 and TRBJ1-1, with 11 bases aligning to TRBD1. V lost 0 bases, J lost 4 bases, and 2 bases stayed unmatched. Germline CDR1 and CDR2: SGDLS and YYNGEE. This CDR3 has 15 amino acids. The DNA for the CDR3 is TGTGCCAGCAGCGTAGAAGGGACAGGGGGCACTGAAGCTTTCTTT. This codes for CASSVEGTGGTEAFF.

In this sample, this clonotype turned up once. The chain recombines TRBV10-3 with TRBJ1-4, with a tentative D call TRBD1 (6 bases). V was trimmed by 6 bases and J by 6 bases, leaving 14 bases between them. Per germline, CDR1 ENHRY and CDR2 SYGVKD. The CDR3 runs 14 residues. CDR3 nucleotides: TGTGCCATCAGCCGACAGGTCAATGATGAAAAACTGTTTTTT. This translates into CAISRQVNDEKLFF.

The CDR3 region has the DNA TGTGCCAGCAGTTACGGGACTAGCGGCTACAATGAGCAGTTCTTC. This gives the protein CASSYGTSGYNEQFF. V usage is TRBV28 and J usage is TRBJ2-1, with 11 bases lining up with TRBD2. Per germline, CDR1 MDHEN and CDR2 SYDVKM. Trimming removed 4 bases from V and 3 bases from J; junction bases left unmatched: 2. The CDR3 sequence is 15 residues long.